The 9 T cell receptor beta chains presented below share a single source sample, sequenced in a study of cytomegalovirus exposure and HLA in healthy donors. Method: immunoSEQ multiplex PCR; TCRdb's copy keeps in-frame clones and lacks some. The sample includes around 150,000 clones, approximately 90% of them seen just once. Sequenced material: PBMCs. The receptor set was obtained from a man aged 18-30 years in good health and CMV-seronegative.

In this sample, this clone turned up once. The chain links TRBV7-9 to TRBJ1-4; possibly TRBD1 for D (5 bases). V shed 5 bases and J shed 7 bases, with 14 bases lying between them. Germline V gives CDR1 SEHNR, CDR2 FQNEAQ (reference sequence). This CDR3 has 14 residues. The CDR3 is CASSRGGLGEKLFF. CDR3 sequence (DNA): TGTGCCAGCAGCCGGGGGGGTTTAGGTGAAAAACTGTTTTTT.

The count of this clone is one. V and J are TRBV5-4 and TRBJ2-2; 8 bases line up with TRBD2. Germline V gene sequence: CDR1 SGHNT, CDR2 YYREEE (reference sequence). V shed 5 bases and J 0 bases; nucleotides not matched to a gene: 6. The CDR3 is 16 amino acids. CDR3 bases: TGTGCCAGCAGAACTCGGGGGGGCCCGAACACCGGGGAGCTGTTTTTT. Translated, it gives CASRTRGGPNTGELFF.

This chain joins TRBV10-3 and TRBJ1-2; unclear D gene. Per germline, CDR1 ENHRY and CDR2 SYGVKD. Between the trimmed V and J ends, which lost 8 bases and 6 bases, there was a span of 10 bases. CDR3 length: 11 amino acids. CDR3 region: CAIEGDHGYTF. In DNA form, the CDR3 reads TGTGCCATCGAGGGAGATCATGGCTACACCTTC.

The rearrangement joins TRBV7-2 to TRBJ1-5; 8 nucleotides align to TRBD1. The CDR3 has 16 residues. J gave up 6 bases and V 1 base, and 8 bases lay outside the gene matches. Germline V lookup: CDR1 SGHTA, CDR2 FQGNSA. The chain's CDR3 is CASSLGGRGLGQPQHF. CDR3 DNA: TGTGCCAGCAGCTTAGGTGGCAGGGGGCTAGGTCAGCCCCAGCATTTT.

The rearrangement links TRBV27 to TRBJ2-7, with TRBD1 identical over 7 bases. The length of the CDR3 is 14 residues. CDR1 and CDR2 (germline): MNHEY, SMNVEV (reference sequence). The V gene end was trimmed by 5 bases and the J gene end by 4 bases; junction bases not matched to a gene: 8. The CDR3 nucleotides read TGTGCCAGCAGTCACGACAGGGCAGGGTACGAGCAGTACGTC. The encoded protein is CASSHDRAGYEQYV.

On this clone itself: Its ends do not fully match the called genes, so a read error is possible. The CDR3, as DNA: TGTGCCGGGAGCGGGGTCCCGAACACCGGGGAGCTGTTTTTT. This sequence encodes CAGSGVPNTGELFF. The chain joins TRBV30 to TRBJ2-2, with TRBD2 identical over 7 bases. The CDR3 covers 14 residues. Germline V gene sequence: CDR1 GTSNPN, CDR2 SVGIG (reference sequence).

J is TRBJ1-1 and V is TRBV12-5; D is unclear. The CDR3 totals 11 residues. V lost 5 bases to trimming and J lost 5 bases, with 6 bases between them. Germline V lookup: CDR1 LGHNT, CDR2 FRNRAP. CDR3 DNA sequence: TGTGCTAGTGGTCTAAGAACTGAAGCTTTCTTT. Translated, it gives CASGLRTEAFF.

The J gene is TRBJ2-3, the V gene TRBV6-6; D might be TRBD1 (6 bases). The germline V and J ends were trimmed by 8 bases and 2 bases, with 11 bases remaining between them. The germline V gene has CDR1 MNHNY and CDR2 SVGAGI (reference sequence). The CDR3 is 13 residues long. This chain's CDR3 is CASRRGPTDTQYF. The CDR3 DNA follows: TGTGCCAGCCGCAGGGGTCCCACAGATACGCAGTATTTT.

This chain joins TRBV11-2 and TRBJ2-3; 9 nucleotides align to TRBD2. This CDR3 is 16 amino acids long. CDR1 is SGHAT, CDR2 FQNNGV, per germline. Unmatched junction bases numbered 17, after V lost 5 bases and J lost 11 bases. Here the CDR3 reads CASSLRPGTSRTRQYF. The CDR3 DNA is TGTGCCAGCAGCCTCCGGCCCGGGACTAGCAGGACGCGGCAGTATTTT.